The rows below give T cell receptor beta chains drawn from one sample of a study of breast tumors, draining lymph nodes, adjacent tissues. TCRdb recomputed calls from the multiplex PCR reads with MiXCR, one row per CDR3 protein. The sample yields fewer than 140,000 distinct CDR3 sequences, more than 25% seen once. Sequencing input: axillary lymph node tissue. These receptors were taken from a female donor with breast cancer. Some clones in this sample may be carry-over from other donors' samples. Both conserved end residues are part of each CDR3. D genes are given only for firm matches. Only part of the rows carry a size: once, few, many, or a class if the clone is expanded.

clone size	V gene	D gene	J gene	CDR3 DNA	CDR3 protein
many	TRBV4-1	TRBD1	TRBJ2-3	TGCGCCAGCAGCCAGGGTCACCTATCGAGGGGACAGGTAACGACAGATACGCAGTATTTT	CASSQGHLSRGQVTTDTQYF
once	TRBV6-6	-	TRBJ2-7	TGTGCCACCCTTCTGCAGGGTATCTCCTGCGAGCAGTACTTC	CATLLQGISCEQYF
-	TRBV11-2	TRBD2	TRBJ2-7	TGTGCCAGCAGCCCAACTAGCGGGGAGTACTTC	CASSPTSGEYF
many	TRBV19	-	TRBJ2-2	TGTGCCAGTAGTATCCGTCCGAACACCGGGGAGCTGTTTTTT	CASSIRPNTGELFF
few	TRBV7-2	-	TRBJ1-1	TGTGCCAGCAGCCCCCGGGCAGGAATGAACACTGAAGCTTTCTTT	CASSPRAGMNTEAFF
many	TRBV29-1	-	TRBJ2-3	TGCAGCGTCGAAGTAGAGGGGGGCTCAGATACGCAGTATTTT	CSVEVEGGSDTQYF
-	TRBV3-1	TRBD2	TRBJ2-7	TGTGCCAGCAGCCAAGATGTCCGGGAGGACGAGCAGTACTTC	CASSQDVREDEQYF
many	TRBV20-1	-	TRBJ1-3	TGCAGTGCTAGGACAGGTCAACCTGGAAACACCATATATTTT	CSARTGQPGNTIYF
many	TRBV18	-	TRBJ1-2	TGTGCCAGCTCACCGGATGGGAGCTATGGCTACACCTTC	CASSPDGSYGYTF
many	TRBV12-3/TRBV12-4	-	TRBJ2-5	TGTGCCAGCAGTATACAAGAGACCCAGTACTTC	CASSIQETQYF
many	TRBV5-1	TRBD1	TRBJ2-1	TGCGCCAGCAGCTTGGGGACAGGTTCCAATGAGCAGTTCTTC	CASSLGTGSNEQFF
few	TRBV7-9	-	TRBJ1-1	TGTGCCAGCAGCTTTAGCGTCTTTCAGAACACTGAAGCTTTCTTT	CASSFSVFQNTEAFF
few	TRBV2	TRBD1	TRBJ1-3	TGTGCCAGCACGCTCGGACAGGGAGATGGAAACACCATATATTTT	CASTLGQGDGNTIYF
few	TRBV2	-	TRBJ1-1	TGTGCCAGCAGAAGGAGGGGCGGGAACACTGAAGCTTTCTTT	CASRRRGGNTEAFF
-	TRBV20-1	TRBD1	TRBJ1-2	TGCAGTGCTAGGGGGGGACAGGGCATTTATGGCTACACCTTC	CSARGGQGIYGYTF
many	TRBV7-2	-	TRBJ1-1	TGTGCCAGCAGCTTAGTCGGGGGGGAGAACACTGAAGCTTTCTTT	CASSLVGGENTEAFF
-	TRBV4-2	-	TRBJ1-6	TGTGCCAGCAGCCAAGATCATGGGGAGGATTCACCCCTCCACTTT	CASSQDHGEDSPLHF
many	TRBV6-6	-	TRBJ2-5	TGTGCCAGCAGTTACACTATCGGAACTGCGGGCGCACAAGAGACCCAGTACTTC	CASSYTIGTAGAQETQYF
-	TRBV24-1	-	TRBJ1-5	TGTGCCACCAGTGCAGGGGCGGATCAGCCCCAGCATTTT	CATSAGADQPQHF
many	TRBV6-4	TRBD1	TRBJ2-3	TGTGCCAGCGCTACGAAAGGGACAGGGGGCCCGGATACGCAGTATTTT	CASATKGTGGPDTQYF
many	TRBV10-3	TRBD1	TRBJ1-4	TGTGCCAGCTCCCAGGCCGGGACAGGGCTTGAAAAACTGTTTTTT	CASSQAGTGLEKLFF
many	TRBV7-2	TRBD1	TRBJ1-2	TGTGCCAGCAGCTTAGGGCAGGGGGAGAGTGGCTACACCTTC	CASSLGQGESGYTF
many	TRBV6-2/TRBV6-3	TRBD1	TRBJ1-2	TGTGCCAGCAGACCGACAGGGTCTGGCTACACCTTC	CASRPTGSGYTF
-	TRBV24-1	TRBD2	TRBJ2-1	TGTGCCACCAGTGATTTCCTAGCGGGAGGGCCTGAAGATGAGCAGTTCTTC	CATSDFLAGGPEDEQFF
-	TRBV20-1	TRBD2	TRBJ2-5	TGCAGTGCTGGAGATAGCGGGCAAGAGACCCAGTACTTC	CSAGDSGQETQYF
once	TRBV20-1	-	TRBJ2-2	TGCAGTGCTAGGGCGGTAAATCTGAACACCGGGGAGCTGTTTTTT	CSARAVNLNTGELFF
many	TRBV7-8	TRBD2	TRBJ2-1	TGTGCCAGCAGCATTGGACTAGCGGGGGGGCTTTTTTCCTACAATGAGCAGTTCTTC	CASSIGLAGGLFSYNEQFF
few	TRBV4-1	-	TRBJ2-7	TGCGCCAGCAGCCAGGCGAGGAGTGGCGGTTACTCCTACGAGCAGTACTTC	CASSQARSGGYSYEQYF
many	TRBV15	TRBD1	TRBJ2-1	TGTGCCACCAGCAGAGGTGTGGACAGGGTTTACAATGAGCAGTTCTTC	CATSRGVDRVYNEQFF
many	TRBV28	TRBD2	TRBJ2-1	TGTGCCAGCAGTTTAGGGACTAGCGGGGGGGCCAATGAGCAGTTCTTC	CASSLGTSGGANEQFF
few	TRBV6-5	-	TRBJ2-2	TGTGCCAGCAGTCCCTACAGGGAAGGCACCGGGGAGCTGTTTTTT	CASSPYREGTGELFF
many	TRBV19	-	TRBJ2-5	TGTGCCAGTAGTATTTTCGGGGGAGAGACCCAGTACTTC	CASSIFGGETQYF
many	TRBV28	-	TRBJ2-1	TGTGCCAGCAGTTCCCCCAGGGACGGTAATGAGCAGTTCTTC	CASSSPRDGNEQFF
many	TRBV11-2	-	TRBJ2-3	TGTGCCAGCAGCTTAGGAACACCACCTCCTTCGGATACGCAGTATTTT	CASSLGTPPPSDTQYF
many	TRBV7-8	-	TRBJ1-5	TGTGCCAGCAGCTTAGACAGGGCTTATAGCAATCAGCCCCAGCATTTT	CASSLDRAYSNQPQHF
few	TRBV29-1	-	TRBJ1-1	TGCAGCGTTGTCGGCCGACTCCGGGACACCTTCACTGAAGCTTTCTTT	CSVVGRLRDTFTEAFF
many	TRBV7-6	-	TRBJ2-2	TGTGCCAGCAGCATGACAGGACCGGGGACCGGGGAGCTGTTTTTT	CASSMTGPGTGELFF
many	TRBV20-1	-	TRBJ2-1	TGCAGTGCTAGAGGGCTACCTAACCTCTACAATGAGCAGTTCTTC	CSARGLPNLYNEQFF
-	TRBV5-1	TRBD1	TRBJ1-1	TGCGCCAGCAGTCAAACGGGACAGGAAACTTCGGAAGCTTTCTTT	CASSQTGQETSEAFF
many	TRBV5-6	-	TRBJ1-3	TGTGCCAGCAGCTTACGCACTGCGGGAAACACCATATATTTT	CASSLRTAGNTIYF
few	TRBV28	-	TRBJ1-5	TGTGCCACCGGGGGGGGGCCCAATCAGCCCCAGCATTTT	CATGGGPNQPQHF
many	TRBV25-1	-	TRBJ1-2	TGTGCCAGCAGTGAACCCGGCCGGATGTCTGGCTACACCTTC	CASSEPGRMSGYTF
-	TRBV7-7	-	TRBJ2-2	TGTGCTAGCAGCTTAATCTTAACCGGGGAGCTGTTTTTT	CASSLILTGELFF
-	TRBV19	TRBD2	TRBJ2-2	TGTGCCAGTAGTACCCGGACTAGCGGGATCGGCGGGGAGCTGTTTTTT	CASSTRTSGIGGELFF
many	TRBV4-1	-	TRBJ1-5	TGCGCCAGCAGCCAAGATGTGGCAGCTAATCAGCCCCAGCATTTT	CASSQDVAANQPQHF
many	TRBV19	TRBD2	TRBJ2-5	TGTGCCAGTAGTATCAGACTAGCGGGAGGGCCGGAGACCCAGTACTTC	CASSIRLAGGPETQYF
-	TRBV2	-	TRBJ1-4	TGTGCCAGCAGTGGAGGAGAAAAACTGTTTTTT	CASSGGEKLFF
many	TRBV4-1	-	TRBJ2-7	TGCGCCAGCAGCCAAGACCCTGGGGCTCACTACGAGCAGTACTTC	CASSQDPGAHYEQYF
-	TRBV20-1	-	TRBJ2-3	TGCAGTGCTAGAGATCTGGGGAAGGGGGGCCTTTCGACAGATACGCAGTATTTT	CSARDLGKGGLSTDTQYF
-	TRBV20-1	TRBD1	TRBJ1-4	TGCAGTGCCACAACTGGGACAGGGAACGGCAGTGAAAAACTGTTTTTT	CSATTGTGNGSEKLFF
many	TRBV12-3/TRBV12-4	TRBD1	TRBJ1-2	TGTGCCAGCAGATTTACAGGGGGTAGTGACTATGGCTACACCTTC	CASRFTGGSDYGYTF
-	TRBV6-5	TRBD1	TRBJ1-5	TGTGCCAGCAGTCACCGACAGGGATGGCAGCCCCAGCATTTT	CASSHRQGWQPQHF
-	TRBV2	TRBD2	TRBJ2-7	TGTGCCAGCAGGCCAGGGGTTCCTAGCGGGTACTACGAGCAGTACTTC	CASRPGVPSGYYEQYF
-	TRBV19	-	TRBJ2-1	TGTGCCAGTAGTACGCAGGGCCACAATGAGCAGTTCTTC	CASSTQGHNEQFF
-	TRBV7-2	TRBD2	TRBJ2-7	TGTGCCAGCAGCATGCGGGGGGGCTACGAGCAGTACTTC	CASSMRGGYEQYF
few	TRBV28	TRBD2	TRBJ2-1	TGTGCCAGCAGTTCCTCACTAGCGGGAGGCTTCTTCCGCAATGAGCAGTTCTTC	CASSSSLAGGFFRNEQFF
-	TRBV5-6	TRBD1	TRBJ2-5	TGTGCCAGCAGCCCGGGACAGGGCAGGGGCCTCTGGGAGACCCAGTACTTC	CASSPGQGRGLWETQYF
-	TRBV25-1	-	TRBJ1-6	TGTGCCAGCAGTGAATGGAGTCGTTTCCCCCTCCACTTT	CASSEWSRFPLHF
-	TRBV19	-	TRBJ2-5	TGTGCCAGTAGTGGCCACGACAGAGTCCAAGAGACCCAGTACTTC	CASSGHDRVQETQYF